The entry below gives a single T cell receptor beta chain sequence along with its context. Its antigen is still unknown. TCR beta cDNA was made by 5'RACE template switching with UMIs. TCRdb reprocessed the 5' RACE reads and stores each CDR3 protein as one record, lacking DNA. Its listing shows tens of thousands of distinct CDR3 sequences. This sample stems from a study of T cells expressing NK-cell markers. The wider study: CD3+CD56+NKG2C+, CD3+CD56+NKG2C- and CD3+CD56-NKG2C+ T cells, once sorted, supplied the TCR beta repertoires. Seven HCMV-seropositive donors and one seronegative donor made up the eight sequenced donors.

Study findings and constraints: The dominant NKG2C+ clonotypes represented roughly 1.0-7.5% of CD8+ T cells in six donors.

This sequence originates from a woman between 18 and 75 years old in good health. Sequencing input: blood T cells: a sorted CD56 or NKG2C T cell subset, CD4+ or CD8+ T cells, or bulk PBMC T cells (not recorded which).

CDR3 in amino acids: CAATTSRETEQYF. The chain combines TRBV7-9 with TRBJ2-7; the TCRdb call, TRBD2, lacks DNA for checking. Germline loops: CDR1 SEHNR, CDR2 FQNEAQ (reference sequence). The CDR3 loop spans 13 amino acids.